This is a list of T cell receptor beta chains from one sample in a study of blood T cells in healthy people across ages. TCRdb ran MiXCR on the 5' RACE reads and lists one entry per CDR3 protein. The table lists roughly 1,500,000 distinct CDR3 sequences, roughly 40% of them singletons, with around 8% in the top ten. Sequencing used blood. The source of these receptors is a woman under 30 in good health. The CDR3 runs from the conserved cysteine through the conserved F or W. The order of the fields is J gene, D gene, clone size, V gene, CDR3 length, CDR3 protein, CDR3 DNA. A D gene is named only where the DNA matches it firmly. Part of the rows lack a size; the others show once, few, many or a class for expanded clones.

J: TRBJ2-3
D: .
size: few
V: TRBV5-1
length: 8
CDR3: CASDGQYF
DNA: TGCGCCAGCGATGGGCAGTATTTT

J: TRBJ2-5
D: .
size: few
V: TRBV14
length: 14
CDR3: CASSRQTHSETQYF
DNA: TGTGCCAGCAGCCGACAGACCCATTCGGAGACCCAGTACTTC

J: TRBJ2-3
D: TRBD2
size: .
V: TRBV9
length: 17
CDR3: CASSSAAVAGSTDTQYF
DNA: TGTGCCAGCAGTTCCGCCGCGGTAGCGGGTTCCACAGATACGCAGTATTTT

J: TRBJ2-1
D: .
size: few
V: TRBV7-2
length: 18
CDR3: CASSLVPPARGFYNEQFF
DNA: TGTGCCAGCAGCTTAGTACCCCCAGCTAGGGGGTTCTACAATGAGCAGTTCTTC

J: TRBJ1-1
D: TRBD1
size: .
V: TRBV29-1
length: 13
CDR3: CSASQGFGTEAFF
DNA: TGCAGCGCTTCACAGGGGTTTGGCACTGAAGCTTTCTTT

J: TRBJ2-7
D: TRBD2
size: few
V: TRBV20-1
length: 14
CDR3: CSAGGLGGPREQYF
DNA: TGCAGTGCTGGCGGGTTGGGAGGGCCAAGGGAGCAGTACTTC

J: TRBJ2-3
D: .
size: .
V: TRBV4-3
length: 16
CDR3: CASSRTTGLSTDTQYF
DNA: TGCGCCAGCAGCCGGACGACAGGCCTTAGCACAGATACGCAGTATTTT

J: TRBJ2-7
D: .
size: .
V: TRBV28
length: 17
CDR3: CASSPASGTAKYYEQYF
DNA: TGTGCCAGCAGTCCCGCCTCCGGGACGGCAAAATACTACGAGCAGTACTTC

J: TRBJ2-6
D: .
size: .
V: TRBV28
length: 15
CDR3: CASSASGAGANVLTF
DNA: TGTGCCAGCAGTGCTAGTGGGGCTGGGGCCAACGTCCTGACTTTC

J: TRBJ2-7
D: TRBD2
size: .
V: TRBV6-5
length: 15
CDR3: CASSWAAGSRDEQYF
DNA: TGTGCCAGCAGTTGGGCAGCGGGATCTCGGGACGAGCAGTACTTC

J: TRBJ2-7
D: .
size: .
V: TRBV7-8
length: 15
CDR3: CASSFSVGDSYEQYF
DNA: TGTGCCAGCAGCTTCAGTGTCGGGGACTCCTACGAGCAGTACTTC

J: TRBJ2-1
D: .
size: .
V: TRBV20-1
length: 15
CDR3: CSARRESGKVNEQFF
DNA: TGCAGTGCTAGGAGGGAGTCGGGGAAAGTCAATGAGCAGTTCTTC

J: TRBJ1-2
D: TRBD1
size: once
V: TRBV4-1
length: 15
CDR3: CASSQTGGQGDGYTF
DNA: TGCGCCAGCAGCCAAACCGGGGGGCAGGGGGATGGCTACACCTTC

J: TRBJ1-1
D: TRBD1
size: .
V: TRBV20-1
length: 14
CDR3: CSAMIGTENTEAFF
DNA: TGCAGTGCTATGATCGGGACAGAGAACACTGAAGCTTTCTTT

J: TRBJ1-2
D: .
size: .
V: TRBV12-3/TRBV12-4
length: 17
CDR3: CASSTGTPLFVGYGYTF
DNA: TGTGCCAGCAGTACCGGGACACCCCTCTTTGTGGGTTATGGCTACACCTTC

J: TRBJ1-2
D: TRBD1
size: few
V: TRBV5-1
length: 15
CDR3: CASSEDRVSGKGYTF
DNA: TGCGCCAGCAGCGAGGACAGGGTTTCGGGGAAAGGCTACACCTTC

J: TRBJ2-3
D: TRBD2
size: few
V: TRBV5-1
length: 16
CDR3: CASSASLRGGSDTQYF
DNA: TGCGCCAGCAGCGCTTCTCTCCGGGGGGGTAGTGATACGCAGTATTTT

J: TRBJ2-5
D: .
size: .
V: TRBV10-3
length: 13
CDR3: CAISESNYYEQYF
DNA: TGTGCCATCAGTGAGTCGAATTATTATGAGCAGTACTTC

J: TRBJ2-3
D: TRBD2
size: .
V: TRBV29-1
length: 11
CDR3: CSGGGVGSQYF
DNA: TGCAGCGGGGGGGGAGTGGGTTCGCAGTATTTT

J: TRBJ2-7
D: TRBD1
size: .
V: TRBV7-9
length: 15
CDR3: CASSSTRDRVGEQYF
DNA: TGTGCCAGCAGTTCAACCCGGGACAGGGTGGGGGAGCAGTACTTC

J: TRBJ2-7
D: TRBD2
size: .
V: TRBV12-3/TRBV12-4
length: 16
CDR3: CASSPTGTSGYNEQYF
DNA: TGTGCCAGCAGTCCAACCGGGACTAGCGGCTACAATGAGCAGTACTTC

J: TRBJ2-6
D: TRBD2
size: .
V: TRBV2
length: 20
CDR3: CASSEGSASGGASGANVLTF
DNA: TGTGCCAGCAGTGAAGGTTCTGCGAGCGGGGGAGCCTCTGGGGCCAACGTCCTGACTTTC

J: TRBJ2-3
D: .
size: many
V: TRBV9
length: 12
CDR3: CASSGLTDTQYF
DNA: TGTGCCAGCAGCGGGCTCACAGATACGCAGTATTTT

J: TRBJ2-2
D: .
size: few
V: TRBV7-6
length: 20
CDR3: CASSLVPTGQPSNNTGELFF
DNA: TGTGCCAGCAGCTTAGTCCCCACAGGGCAACCTTCAAATAACACCGGGGAGCTGTTTTTT

J: TRBJ2-5
D: .
size: .
V: TRBV6-5
length: 13
CDR3: CASTGVGQETQYF
DNA: TGTGCCTCCACCGGAGTAGGGCAAGAGACCCAGTACTTC

J: TRBJ1-2
D: TRBD1
size: few
V: TRBV5-1
length: 14
CDR3: CASRVTGANYGYTF
DNA: TGCGCCAGCAGGGTGACAGGGGCCAACTATGGCTACACCTTC

J: TRBJ2-5
D: .
size: few
V: TRBV15
length: 14
CDR3: CATTDFSRGETQYF
DNA: TGTGCCACGACAGACTTCTCGAGGGGAGAGACCCAGTACTTC

J: TRBJ2-1
D: .
size: .
V: TRBV20-1
length: 13
CDR3: CSAPGPGVNEQFF
DNA: TGCAGTGCCCCCGGCCCGGGGGTCAATGAGCAGTTCTTC

J: TRBJ2-7
D: TRBD1
size: few
V: TRBV20-1
length: 14
CDR3: CSARRTGITYEQYF
DNA: TGCAGTGCTAGACGGACAGGGATCACTTACGAGCAGTACTTC

J: TRBJ2-5
D: TRBD2
size: few
V: TRBV9
length: 17
CDR3: CASSPWTSGEFQETQYF
DNA: TGTGCCAGCAGCCCCTGGACTAGCGGGGAATTCCAAGAGACCCAGTACTTC

J: TRBJ1-1
D: .
size: .
V: TRBV9
length: 14
CDR3: CASTPDRPNTEAFF
DNA: TGTGCCAGCACCCCGGACAGACCGAACACTGAAGCTTTCTTT

J: TRBJ2-7
D: TRBD1
size: few
V: TRBV3-1
length: 15
CDR3: CASSRRGTGVYEQYF
DNA: TGTGCCAGCAGCCGCCGCGGGACAGGGGTTTACGAGCAGTACTTC

J: TRBJ2-2
D: .
size: few
V: TRBV20-1
length: 16
CDR3: CSVRSLVRPGPGELFF
DNA: TGCAGTGTCAGATCCCTAGTTCGGCCAGGGCCCGGGGAGCTGTTTTTT

J: TRBJ2-3
D: .
size: .
V: TRBV24-1
length: 13
CDR3: CATSERGTDTQYF
DNA: TGTGCCACCAGTGAACGAGGCACAGATACGCAGTATTTT

J: TRBJ2-4
D: TRBD2
size: .
V: TRBV5-6
length: 14
CDR3: CASSKSGTKNIQYF
DNA: TGTGCCAGCAGCAAAAGCGGGACCAAAAACATTCAGTACTTC

J: TRBJ2-3
D: .
size: .
V: TRBV7-2
length: 13
CDR3: CVSSLSQADTQYF
DNA: TGTGTCAGCAGCTTATCCCAGGCGGATACGCAGTATTTT

J: TRBJ2-4
D: .
size: .
V: TRBV6-2/TRBV6-3
length: 15
CDR3: CASSYSLWTKNIQYF
DNA: TGTGCCAGCAGTTACTCGCTGTGGACCAAAAACATTCAGTACTTC

J: TRBJ1-3
D: .
size: .
V: TRBV12-3/TRBV12-4
length: 15
CDR3: CASSLRVYSGNTIYF
DNA: TGTGCCAGCAGTTTGAGAGTTTACTCTGGAAACACCATATATTTT

J: TRBJ2-6
D: TRBD2
size: .
V: TRBV29-1
length: 16
CDR3: CSVEDRAGDGANVLTF
DNA: TGCAGCGTTGAAGACAGGGCGGGGGACGGGGCCAACGTCCTGACTTTC

J: TRBJ2-3
D: TRBD2
size: once
V: TRBV6-1
length: 18
CDR3: CASSILAGGPASTDTQYF
DNA: TGTGCCAGCAGTATCCTGGCGGGGGGTCCAGCTAGCACAGATACGCAGTATTTT

J: TRBJ2-5
D: .
size: few
V: TRBV4-1
length: 12
CDR3: CASSQDLARQYF
DNA: TGCGCCAGCAGCCAAGATCTAGCCCGACAGTACTTC

J: TRBJ2-1
D: .
size: once
V: TRBV20-1
length: 14
CDR3: CSARGRLSCNEQFF
DNA: TGCAGTGCTAGAGGGCGACTCTCCTGCAATGAGCAGTTCTTC

J: TRBJ2-1
D: TRBD2
size: .
V: TRBV20-1
length: 15
CDR3: CSARDLDSGRNEQFF
DNA: TGCAGTGCTAGAGATTTGGATAGCGGGAGGAATGAGCAGTTCTTC

J: TRBJ1-5
D: .
size: .
V: TRBV20-1
length: 15
CDR3: CSARDGGQFNQPQHF
DNA: TGCAGTGCTAGAGATGGCGGACAATTTAATCAGCCCCAGCATTTT

J: TRBJ1-1
D: .
size: .
V: TRBV2
length: 17
CDR3: CASTGTWSGGGLSEAFF
DNA: TGTGCCAGCACCGGGACGTGGTCGGGAGGGGGGTTAAGTGAAGCTTTCTTT

J: TRBJ1-2
D: TRBD1
size: .
V: TRBV29-1
length: 15
CDR3: CSVASQGDLVYGYTF
DNA: TGCAGCGTTGCATCCCAGGGGGACCTGGTCTATGGCTACACCTTC